The entry below gives a single T cell receptor beta chain sequence along with its context. This sample stems from a study of blood T cell repertoires in COVID-19. About the study: Collection of acute and convalescent COVID-19 samples took place in the United States, Italy and Spain.

The assay was immunoSEQ multiplex PCR, and TCRdb's table has in-frame clones only and misses some. The sample carries hundreds of thousands of clones, approximately 87% recorded once. The CDR3 runs to 13 residues. Looked up from germline, CDR1 is SNHLY and CDR2 is FYNNEI. Trimming shortened V by 8 bases and J by 2 bases, and 11 bases separated the two germline ends. The genes are TRBV2 and TRBJ2-3, with D possibly TRBD1 on 6 matching bases. The sequence came from a woman in her forties or fifties with COVID-19, enrolled during active disease. The specimen sequenced was peripheral blood. The DNA for the CDR3 is TGTGCCAGCCTACGGGACAACACAGATACGCAGTATTTT. Encoded protein: CASLRDNTDTQYF.